The entry below describes one T cell receptor beta chain. As yet, its antigen is unknown. The CDR3 length is 15 residues. Germline CDR1 SGHRS, CDR2 YFSETQ. These data come from a study of T cells expressing NK-cell markers. Study-wide background: There were seven HCMV-seropositive donors and one seronegative donor among the eight sequenced.

Generation of TCR beta cDNA was performed by 5'RACE template switching incorporating UMIs. TCRdb reanalyzed the 5' RACE reads and collapses them to one entry per CDR3 protein, without DNA. The data show over 350,000 distinct CDR3 sequences, and the top ten clones hold about 10%. Notes on the study in general: In a group of 5 or 6 donors, dominant NKG2C+ clonotypes represented about 1.0-7.5% of CD8+ T cells.

The chain uses TRBV5-1 and TRBJ2-6; TCRdb selects TRBD1, and the lack of DNA leaves this call unchecked. Sequencing was carried out using blood T cells: a sorted CD56 or NKG2C T cell subset, CD4+ or CD8+ T cells, or bulk PBMC T cells (not recorded which). This sequence originates from a woman between 45 and 65 years old in good health. This CDR3 is CATTDGGSGANVLTF. Based on the CDR3 plus reference TRBV5-1 and TRBJ2-6, the full variable domain is KAGVTQTPRYLIKTRGQQVTLSCSPISGHRSVSWYQQTPGQGLQFLFEYFSETQRNKGNFPGRFSGRQFSNSRSEMNVSTLELGDSALYLCATTDGGSGANVLTFGAGSRLTVL.